This T cell receptor beta chain was sequenced during a study of regulatory T cells in long-lasting Graves disease. CDR3 regions were amplified by Arm-PCR using iRepertoire HTBI primers to build TCR beta libraries. TCRdb reanalysed the multiplex PCR reads using MiXCR and keeps one entry per CDR3 protein. The sample has 560,000 or so distinct CDR3 sequences; roughly 16% are singletons. Time point indicated: newly diagnosed GD, antithyroid drugs for less than 3 months. Making the TCR library involved RNA that had been extracted from PBMCs. CDR3 length equals 16 residues. Trimming shortened V by 1 base and J by 5 bases, and 16 bases separated the two germline ends. Germline assignment: CDR1 SGHVS and CDR2 FNYEAQ. The data also belong to a second study, concerning T cells in Graves' hyperthyroidism and ophthalmopathy. This second report adds: The hyperthyroidism was newly diagnosed and had lasted under 2 months; the patients were aged 18 to 65. During a first-round RT-PCR of the TCR CDR3, the HTBI primer set was used.

The V and J genes are TRBV7-6 and TRBJ2-3; D uncertain. The material was peripheral blood mononuclear cells (PBMCs), obtained at new diagnosis, from a patient treated with antithyroid drugs. This clonotype was sampled from a man in his late teens or twenties with Graves disease. CDR3 residues: CASSLGSRAGGDTQYF. The DNA for the CDR3 is TGTGCCAGCAGCTTAGGGTCTCGGGCAGGCGGAGATACGCAGTATTTT.